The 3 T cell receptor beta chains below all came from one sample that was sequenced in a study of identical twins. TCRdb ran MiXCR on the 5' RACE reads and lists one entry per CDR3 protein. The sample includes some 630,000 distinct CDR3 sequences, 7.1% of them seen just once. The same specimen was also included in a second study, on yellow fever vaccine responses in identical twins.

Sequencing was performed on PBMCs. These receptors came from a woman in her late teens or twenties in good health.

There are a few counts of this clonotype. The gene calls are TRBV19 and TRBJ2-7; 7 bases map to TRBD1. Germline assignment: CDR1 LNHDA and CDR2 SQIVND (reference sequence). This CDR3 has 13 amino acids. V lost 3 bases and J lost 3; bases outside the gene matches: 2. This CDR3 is CASSMSGGYEQYF. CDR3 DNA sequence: TGTGCCAGTAGTATGTCAGGGGGCTACGAGCAGTACTTC.

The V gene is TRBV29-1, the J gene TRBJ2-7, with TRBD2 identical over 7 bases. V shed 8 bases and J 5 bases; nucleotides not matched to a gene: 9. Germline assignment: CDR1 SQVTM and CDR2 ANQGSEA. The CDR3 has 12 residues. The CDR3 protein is CSISGVWDEQYF. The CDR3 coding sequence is TGCAGCATCAGCGGGGTGTGGGACGAGCAGTACTTC.

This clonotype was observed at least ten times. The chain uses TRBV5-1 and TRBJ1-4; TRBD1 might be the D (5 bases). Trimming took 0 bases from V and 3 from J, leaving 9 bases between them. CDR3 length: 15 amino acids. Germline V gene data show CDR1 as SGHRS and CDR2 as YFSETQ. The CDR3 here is CASSLGGPANEKLFF. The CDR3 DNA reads TGCGCCAGCAGCTTGGGGGGCCCGGCTAATGAAAAACTGTTTTTT.